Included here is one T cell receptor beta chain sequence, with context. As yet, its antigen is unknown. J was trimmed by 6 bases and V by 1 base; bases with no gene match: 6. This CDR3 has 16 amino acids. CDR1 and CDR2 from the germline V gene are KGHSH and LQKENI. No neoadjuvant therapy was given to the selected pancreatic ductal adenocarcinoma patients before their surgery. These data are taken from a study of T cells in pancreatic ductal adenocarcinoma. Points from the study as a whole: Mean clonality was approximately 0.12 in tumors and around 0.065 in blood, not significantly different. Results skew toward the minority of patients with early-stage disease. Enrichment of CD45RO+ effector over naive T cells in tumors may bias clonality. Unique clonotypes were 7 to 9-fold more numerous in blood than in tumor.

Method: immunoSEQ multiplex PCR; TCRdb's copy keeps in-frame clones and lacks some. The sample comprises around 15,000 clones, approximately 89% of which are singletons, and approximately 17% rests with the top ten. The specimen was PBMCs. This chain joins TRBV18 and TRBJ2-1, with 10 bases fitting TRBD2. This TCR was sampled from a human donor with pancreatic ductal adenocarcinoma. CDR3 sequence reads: CASSPRRSGRANEQFF. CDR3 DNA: TGTGCCAGCTCACCACGTAGGAGCGGGAGGGCCAATGAGCAGTTCTTC.